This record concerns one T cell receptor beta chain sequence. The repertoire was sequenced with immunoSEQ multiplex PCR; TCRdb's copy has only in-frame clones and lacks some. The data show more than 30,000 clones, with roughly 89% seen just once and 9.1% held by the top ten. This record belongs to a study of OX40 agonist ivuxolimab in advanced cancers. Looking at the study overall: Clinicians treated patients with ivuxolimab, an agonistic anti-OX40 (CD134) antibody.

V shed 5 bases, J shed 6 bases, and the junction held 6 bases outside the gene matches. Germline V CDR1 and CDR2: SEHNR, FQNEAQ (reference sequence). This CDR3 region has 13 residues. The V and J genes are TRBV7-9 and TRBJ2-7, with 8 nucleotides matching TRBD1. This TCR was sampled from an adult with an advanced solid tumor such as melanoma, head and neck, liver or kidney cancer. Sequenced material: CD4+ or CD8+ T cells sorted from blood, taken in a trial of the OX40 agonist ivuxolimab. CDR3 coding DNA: TGTGCCAGCAGCGCCTGGACAGGGAGCGAGCAGTACTTC. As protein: CASSAWTGSEQYF. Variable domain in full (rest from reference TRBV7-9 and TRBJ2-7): DTGVSQNPRHKITKRGQNVTFRCDPISEHNRLYWYRQTLGQGPEFLTYFQNEAQLEKSRLLSDRFSAERPKGSFSTLEIQRTEQGDSAMYLCASSAWTGSEQYFGPGTRLTVT.